The clone carrying this TCR beta chain came up a few times. Its antigen is not known. The PCR employed 60 Vbeta primers together with 13 Jbeta primers. Repertoires were generated with immunoSEQ multiplex PCR, while TCRdb's copy carries only in-frame clones and drops some. The sample lists about 130,000 clones, around 70% occurring once. Germline V CDR1 and CDR2: SGHDT, YYEEEE. CDR3 size: 13 residues. Trimming took off 0 bases at V and 2 bases at J, with 5 bases between the two ends. This entry is derived from a study of cytomegalovirus exposure and HLA in healthy donors. Whole-study results and caveats: High sensitivity and specificity were reportedly achieved when the classifier diagnosed cytomegalovirus status. The CMV antigen specificity of a few CMV-associated chains was confirmed through in vitro analysis. CMV serostatus was the only recorded immune exposure for donors. Per a prior analysis, the majority of TCR beta V segments were productive roughly 87% or roughly 30% of the time.

This TCR was recovered from a woman aged 55 to 70 in good health and CMV-seropositive. Sample: PBMCs. The chain uses TRBV5-6 and TRBJ2-5; D not certain. For the CDR3, the DNA is TGTGCCAGCAGCTTGGTACAGCAAGAGACCCAGTACTTC. Protein: CASSLVQQETQYF.